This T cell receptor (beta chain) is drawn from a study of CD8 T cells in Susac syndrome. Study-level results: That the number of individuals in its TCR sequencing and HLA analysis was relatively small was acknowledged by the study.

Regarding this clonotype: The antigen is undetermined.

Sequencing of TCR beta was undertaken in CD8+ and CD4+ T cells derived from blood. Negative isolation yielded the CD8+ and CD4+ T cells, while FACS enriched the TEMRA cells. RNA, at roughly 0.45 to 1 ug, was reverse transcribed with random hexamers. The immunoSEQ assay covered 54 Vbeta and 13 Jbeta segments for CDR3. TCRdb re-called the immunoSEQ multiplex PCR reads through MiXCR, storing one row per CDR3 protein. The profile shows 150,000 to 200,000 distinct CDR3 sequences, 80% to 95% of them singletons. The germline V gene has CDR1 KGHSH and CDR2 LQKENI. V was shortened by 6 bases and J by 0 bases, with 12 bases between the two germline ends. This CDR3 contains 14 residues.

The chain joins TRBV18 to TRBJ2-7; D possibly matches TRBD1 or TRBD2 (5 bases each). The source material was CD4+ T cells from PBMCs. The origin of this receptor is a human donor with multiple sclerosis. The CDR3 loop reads CASSGAGSSYEQYF. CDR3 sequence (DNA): TGTGCCAGCTCCGGGGCAGGGAGCTCCTACGAGCAGTACTTC.